This T cell receptor beta chain was obtained from a study of blood T cells in healthy people across ages. A minimum of 6 micrograms of total RNA was extracted per sample. CDR1 is MNHEY, CDR2 SMNVEV, per germline (reference sequence). Trimming removed 5 bases from V and 2 bases from J, with 8 bases in between. The CDR3 extends over 13 amino acids. Note on this clonotype: What it binds is unknown.

Combining a sample-barcoded 5' primer with a J-beta primer mix, a second PCR ran for about 7 to 11 cycles. TCRdb redid the calling of the 5' RACE reads with MiXCR, one entry per CDR3 protein. The sample includes 790,000 or so distinct CDR3 sequences, 46% seen only once; the top ten take around 18%. Findings and limits, study-wide: Per million T cells, TCR beta diversity dropped roughly linearly as age increased.

The rearrangement links TRBV27 to TRBJ2-3, with a weak D call TRBD2 (6 bases). Specimen: blood. The TCR sequence derives from a man aged 80 or over in good health. CDR3 nucleotide sequence: TGTGCCAGCAGTAAACTAGCCACAGATACGCAGTATTTT. Encoded protein: CASSKLATDTQYF.